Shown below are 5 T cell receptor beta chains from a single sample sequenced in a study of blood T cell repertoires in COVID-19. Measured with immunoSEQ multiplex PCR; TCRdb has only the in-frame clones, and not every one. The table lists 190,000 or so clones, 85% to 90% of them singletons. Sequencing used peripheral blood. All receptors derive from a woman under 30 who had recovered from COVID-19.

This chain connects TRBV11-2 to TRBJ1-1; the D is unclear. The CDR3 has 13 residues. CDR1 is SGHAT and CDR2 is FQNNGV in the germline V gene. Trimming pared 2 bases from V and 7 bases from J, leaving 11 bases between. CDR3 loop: CASSLSPQREAFF. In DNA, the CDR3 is TGTGCCAGCAGCTTATCCCCCCAGCGTGAAGCTTTCTTT.

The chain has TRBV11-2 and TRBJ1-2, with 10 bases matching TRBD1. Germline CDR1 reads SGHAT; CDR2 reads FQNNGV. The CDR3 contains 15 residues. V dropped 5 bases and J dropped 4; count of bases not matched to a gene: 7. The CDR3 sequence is CASSQTGGAGYGYTF. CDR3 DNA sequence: TGTGCCAGCAGCCAGACAGGGGGCGCCGGCTATGGCTACACCTTC.

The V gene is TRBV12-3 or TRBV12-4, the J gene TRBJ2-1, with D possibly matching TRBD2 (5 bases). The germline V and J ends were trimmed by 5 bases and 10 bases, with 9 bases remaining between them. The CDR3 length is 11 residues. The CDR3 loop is CASSQGGEQFF. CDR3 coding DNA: TGTGCCAGCAGTCAAGGCGGGGAGCAGTTCTTC.

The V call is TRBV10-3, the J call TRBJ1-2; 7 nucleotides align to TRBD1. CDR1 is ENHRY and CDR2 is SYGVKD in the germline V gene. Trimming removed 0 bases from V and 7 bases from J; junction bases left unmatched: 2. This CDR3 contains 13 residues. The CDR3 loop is CAISESTGSGYTF. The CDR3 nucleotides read TGTGCCATCAGTGAGTCGACAGGGTCTGGCTACACCTTC.

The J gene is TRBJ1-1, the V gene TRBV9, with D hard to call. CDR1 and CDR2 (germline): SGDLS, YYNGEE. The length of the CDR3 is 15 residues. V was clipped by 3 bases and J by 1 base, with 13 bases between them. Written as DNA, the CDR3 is TGTGCCAGCAGCGCCCACGGGCGGGCGAACACTGAAGCTTTCTTT. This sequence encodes CASSAHGRANTEAFF.